The clone carrying this T cell receptor (beta chain) was seen a few times. Its antigen remains unknown. This CDR3 has 13 amino acids. V shed 3 bases and J shed 7 bases, with 7 bases lying between them. CDR1 LNHDA and CDR2 SQIVND come from the germline V gene (reference sequence). Noted treatment: approximately 9-day PBMC culture with coronavirus spike peptide pools or control peptides (ViraFEST assay). This sample is part of a study of vaccination and CD4 T cells after COVID-19. Study findings and constraints: In convalescent patients, 304 of 307 vaccine-specific clones were mono-reactive for SARS-CoV-2 spike.

Once obtained from cultured CD4+ T cells, the DNA was sequenced using the Oncomine TCR Beta short-read assay. TCRdb fed the PCR reads into MiXCR, producing one record per CDR3 protein. Found here are 25,000 to 30,000 distinct CDR3 sequences, approximately 62% of them singletons; the top ten hold around 17%. This clonotype was obtained from a human donor who received a COVID-19 vaccine. The sample here was CD4+ T cells from blood, cultured in vitro, taken after SARS-CoV-2 vaccination. The chain employs TRBV19 and TRBJ1-6; D not certain. The CDR3 loop is CASSILQNSPLHF. CDR3 coding DNA: TGTGCCAGTAGTATCCTACAAAATTCACCCCTCCACTTT.